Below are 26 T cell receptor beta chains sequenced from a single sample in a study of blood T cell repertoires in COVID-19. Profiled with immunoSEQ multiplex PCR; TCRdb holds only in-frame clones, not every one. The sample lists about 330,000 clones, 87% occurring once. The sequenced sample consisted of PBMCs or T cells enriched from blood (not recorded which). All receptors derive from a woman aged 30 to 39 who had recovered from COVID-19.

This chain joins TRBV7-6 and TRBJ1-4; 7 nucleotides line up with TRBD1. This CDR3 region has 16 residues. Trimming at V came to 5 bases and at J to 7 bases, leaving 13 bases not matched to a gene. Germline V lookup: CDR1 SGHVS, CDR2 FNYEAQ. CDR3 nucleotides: TGTGCCAGCAGCACAGGTCGACAGGGATCGCGTGAAAAACTGTTTTTT. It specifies CASSTGRQGSREKLFF.

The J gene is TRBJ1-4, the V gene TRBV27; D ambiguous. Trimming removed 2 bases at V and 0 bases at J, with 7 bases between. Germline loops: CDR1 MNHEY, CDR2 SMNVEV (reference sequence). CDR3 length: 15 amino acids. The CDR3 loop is CASSLQAATNEKLFF. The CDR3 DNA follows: TGTGCCAGCAGTTTACAAGCCGCAACTAATGAAAAACTGTTTTTT.

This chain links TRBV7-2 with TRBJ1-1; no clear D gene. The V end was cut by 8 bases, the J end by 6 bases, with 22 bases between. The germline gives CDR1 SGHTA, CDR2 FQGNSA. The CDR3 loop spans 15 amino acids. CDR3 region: CASGSGRHPGAEAFF. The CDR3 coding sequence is TGTGCCAGCGGTTCGGGCAGGCACCCCGGGGCTGAAGCTTTCTTT.

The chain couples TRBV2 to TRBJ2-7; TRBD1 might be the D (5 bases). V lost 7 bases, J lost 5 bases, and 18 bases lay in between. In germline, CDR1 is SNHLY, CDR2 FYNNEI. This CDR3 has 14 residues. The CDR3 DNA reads TGTGCCAGCACCCGCCAGGGAAACTTCGACGAGCAGTACTTC. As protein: CASTRQGNFDEQYF.

CDR3 protein: CAWSRTRRGGRLRSESYEQYF. DNA of the CDR3: TGTGCCTGGAGCCGAACCCGCCGGGGGGGGCGGTTAAGGTCCGAATCCTACGAGCAGTACTTC. The chain combines TRBV30 with TRBJ2-7; 8 nucleotides line up with TRBD2. This CDR3 is built from 21 residues. Trimming at V came to 3 bases and at J to 1 base, leaving 26 bases not matched to a gene. From germline, CDR1 is GTSNPN and CDR2 SVGIG (reference sequence).

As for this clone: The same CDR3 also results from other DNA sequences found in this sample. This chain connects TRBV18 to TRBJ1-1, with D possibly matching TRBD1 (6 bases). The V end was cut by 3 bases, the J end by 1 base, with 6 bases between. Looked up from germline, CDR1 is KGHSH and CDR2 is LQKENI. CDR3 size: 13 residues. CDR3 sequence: CASSPTGNTEAFF. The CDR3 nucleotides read TGTGCCAGCTCACCGACAGGGAACACTGAAGCTTTCTTT.

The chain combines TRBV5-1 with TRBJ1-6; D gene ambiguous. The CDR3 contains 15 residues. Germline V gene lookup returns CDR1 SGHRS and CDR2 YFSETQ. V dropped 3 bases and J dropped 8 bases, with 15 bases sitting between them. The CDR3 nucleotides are TGCGCCAGCAGCTCGGGAGTTCCGGGAGATTCACCCCTCCACTTT. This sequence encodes CASSSGVPGDSPLHF.

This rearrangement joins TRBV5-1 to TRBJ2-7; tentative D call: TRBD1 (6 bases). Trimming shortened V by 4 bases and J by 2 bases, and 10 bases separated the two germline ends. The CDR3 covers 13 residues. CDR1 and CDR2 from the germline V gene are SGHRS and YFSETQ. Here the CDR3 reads CASSKGDPYEQYF. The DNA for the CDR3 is TGCGCCAGCAGCAAGGGGGATCCCTACGAGCAGTACTTC.

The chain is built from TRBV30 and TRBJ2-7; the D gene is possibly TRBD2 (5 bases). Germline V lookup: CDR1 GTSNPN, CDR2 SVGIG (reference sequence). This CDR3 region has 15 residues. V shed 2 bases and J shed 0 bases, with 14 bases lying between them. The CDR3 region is CAWSYGGPSSYEQYF. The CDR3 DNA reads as TGTGCCTGGAGTTATGGAGGACCCAGCTCCTACGAGCAGTACTTC.

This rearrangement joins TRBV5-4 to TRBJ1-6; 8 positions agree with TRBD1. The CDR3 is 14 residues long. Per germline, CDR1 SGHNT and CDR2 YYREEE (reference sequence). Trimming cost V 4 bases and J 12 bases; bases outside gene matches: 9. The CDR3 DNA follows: TGTGCCAGCAGCCCGGGACAGGTTCCGCAACCCCTCCACTTT. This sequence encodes CASSPGQVPQPLHF. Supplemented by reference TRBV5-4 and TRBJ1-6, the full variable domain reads ETGVTQSPTHLIKTRGQQVTLRCSSQSGHNTVSWYQQALGQGPQFIFQYYREEENGRGNFPPRFSGLQFPNYSSELNVNALELDDSALYLCASSPGQVPQPLHFGNGTRLTVT.

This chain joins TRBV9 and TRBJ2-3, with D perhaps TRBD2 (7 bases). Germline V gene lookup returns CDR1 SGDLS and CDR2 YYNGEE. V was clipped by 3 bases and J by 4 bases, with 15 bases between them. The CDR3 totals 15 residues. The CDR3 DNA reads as TGTGCCAGCAGCGGTAGGGGCGGGGGCGCAGATACGCAGTATTTT. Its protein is CASSGRGGGADTQYF. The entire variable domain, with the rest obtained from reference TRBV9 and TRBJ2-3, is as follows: DSGVTQTPKHLITATGQRVTLRCSPRSGDLSVYWYQQSLDQGLQFLIQYYNGEERAKGNILERFSAQQFPDLHSELNLSSLELGDSALYFCASSGRGGGADTQYFGPGTRLTVL.

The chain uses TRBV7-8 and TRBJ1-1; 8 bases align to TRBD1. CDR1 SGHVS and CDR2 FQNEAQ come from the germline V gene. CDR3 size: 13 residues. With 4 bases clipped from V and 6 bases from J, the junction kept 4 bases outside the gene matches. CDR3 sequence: CASSWTGSAEAFF. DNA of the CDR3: TGTGCCAGCAGCTGGACAGGGAGTGCTGAAGCTTTCTTT.

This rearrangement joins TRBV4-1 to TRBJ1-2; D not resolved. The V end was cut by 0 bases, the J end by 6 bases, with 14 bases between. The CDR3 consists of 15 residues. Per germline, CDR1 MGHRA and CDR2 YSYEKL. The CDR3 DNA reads TGCGCCAGCAGCCAAGATGAGAGGGAGCGGAATGGCTACACCTTC. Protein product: CASSQDERERNGYTF.

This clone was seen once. The CDR3 spells CASSYSGPTGELFF. The CDR3 DNA reads TGTGCCAGCAGTTACTCGGGGCCCACCGGGGAGCTGTTTTTT. V is TRBV6-5 and J is TRBJ2-2; weak D call: TRBD1 (5 bases). The V end lost 0 bases, the J end lost 4 bases, and 6 bases lay between the germline ends. The germline V gene has CDR1 MNHEY and CDR2 SVGAGI. The CDR3 totals 14 residues.

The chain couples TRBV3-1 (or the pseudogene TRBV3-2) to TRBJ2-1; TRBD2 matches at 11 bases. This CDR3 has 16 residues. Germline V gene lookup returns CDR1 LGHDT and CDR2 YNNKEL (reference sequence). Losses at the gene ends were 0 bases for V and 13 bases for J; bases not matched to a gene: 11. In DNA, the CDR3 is TGTGCCAGCAGCCAAGAACGAGGGCTAGCGGGGGGTCCCCAGTTCTTC. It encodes CASSQERGLAGGPQFF.

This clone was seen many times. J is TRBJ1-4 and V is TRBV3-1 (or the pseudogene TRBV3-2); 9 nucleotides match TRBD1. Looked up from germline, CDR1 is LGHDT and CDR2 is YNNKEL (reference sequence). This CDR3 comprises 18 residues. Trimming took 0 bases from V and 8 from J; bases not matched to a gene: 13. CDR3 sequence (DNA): TGTGCCAGCAGCCAAGAGACCACCGGTGGACAGGGGCGAGAAAAACTGTTTTTT. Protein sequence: CASSQETTGGQGREKLFF.

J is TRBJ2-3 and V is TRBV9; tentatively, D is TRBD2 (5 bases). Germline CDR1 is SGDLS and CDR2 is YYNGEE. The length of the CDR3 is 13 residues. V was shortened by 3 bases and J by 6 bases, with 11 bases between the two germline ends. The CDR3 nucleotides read TGTGCCAGCAGCGCCCACCAGCGGGATACGCAGTATTTT. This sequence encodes CASSAHQRDTQYF.

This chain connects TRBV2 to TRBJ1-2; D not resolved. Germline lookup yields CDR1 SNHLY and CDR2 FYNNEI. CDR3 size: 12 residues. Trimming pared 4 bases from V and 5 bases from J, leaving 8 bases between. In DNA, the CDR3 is TGTGCCAGCAGTGCCGTTTTATATGGCTACACCTTC. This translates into CASSAVLYGYTF. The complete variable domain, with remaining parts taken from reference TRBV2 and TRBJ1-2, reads EPEVTQTPSHQVTQMGQEVILRCVPISNHLYFYWYRQILGQKVEFLVSFYNNEISEKSEIFDDQFSVERPDGSNFTLKIRSTKLEDSAMYFCASSAVLYGYTFGSGTRLTVV.

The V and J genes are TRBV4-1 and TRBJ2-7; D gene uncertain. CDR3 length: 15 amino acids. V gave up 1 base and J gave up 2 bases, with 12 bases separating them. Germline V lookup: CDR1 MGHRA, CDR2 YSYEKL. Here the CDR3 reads CASSQVVGSTYEQYF. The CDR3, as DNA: TGCGCCAGCAGCCAAGTGGTTGGCAGTACCTACGAGCAGTACTTC.

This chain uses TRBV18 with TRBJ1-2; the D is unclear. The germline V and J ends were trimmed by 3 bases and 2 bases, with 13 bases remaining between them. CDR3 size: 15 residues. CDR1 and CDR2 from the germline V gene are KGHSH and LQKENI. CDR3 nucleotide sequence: TGTGCCAGCTCACCGGACGGAAGCGGGAACTATGGCTACACCTTC. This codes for CASSPDGSGNYGYTF.

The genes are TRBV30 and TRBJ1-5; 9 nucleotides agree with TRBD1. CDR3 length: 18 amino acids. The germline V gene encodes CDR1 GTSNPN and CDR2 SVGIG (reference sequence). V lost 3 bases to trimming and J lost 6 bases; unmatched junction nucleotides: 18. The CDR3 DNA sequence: TGTGCCTGGAGCGAAGGTAACAGGGGGCTTGTGTTCGGTCAGCCCCAGCATTTT. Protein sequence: CAWSEGNRGLVFGQPQHF.

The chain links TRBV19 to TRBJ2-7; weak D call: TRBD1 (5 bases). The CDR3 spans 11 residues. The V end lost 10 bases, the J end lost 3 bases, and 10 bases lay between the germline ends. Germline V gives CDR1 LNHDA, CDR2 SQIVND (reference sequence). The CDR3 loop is CATDDSYEQYF. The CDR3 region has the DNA TGTGCCACCGACGACAGCTACGAGCAGTACTTC.

The CDR3 bases are TGTGCCAGCAGCGGCAGGGGGCGGGGTTTGGAAAAACTGTTTTTT. Translated, it gives CASSGRGRGLEKLFF. This chain uses TRBV7-9 with TRBJ1-4; TRBD1 matches 8 bases. The germline V gene has CDR1 SEHNR and CDR2 FQNEAQ (reference sequence). The CDR3 is 15 residues long. V dropped 5 bases and J dropped 8; count of bases not matched to a gene: 10.

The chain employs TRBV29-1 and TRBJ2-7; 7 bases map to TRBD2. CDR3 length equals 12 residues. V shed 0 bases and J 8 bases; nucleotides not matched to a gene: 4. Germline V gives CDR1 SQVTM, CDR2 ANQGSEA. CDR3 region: CSVEERGVKQYF. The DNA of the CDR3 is TGCAGCGTTGAAGAACGGGGGGTAAAGCAGTACTTC.

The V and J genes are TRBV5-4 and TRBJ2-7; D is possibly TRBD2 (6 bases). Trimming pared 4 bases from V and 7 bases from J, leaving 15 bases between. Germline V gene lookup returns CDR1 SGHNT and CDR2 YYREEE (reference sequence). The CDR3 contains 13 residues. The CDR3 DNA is TGTGCCAGCAGCCCCGGGACCGCGGGGGAGCAGTACTTC. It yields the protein CASSPGTAGEQYF. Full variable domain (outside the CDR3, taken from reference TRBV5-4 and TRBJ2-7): ETGVTQSPTHLIKTRGQQVTLRCSSQSGHNTVSWYQQALGQGPQFIFQYYREEENGRGNFPPRFSGLQFPNYSSELNVNALELDDSALYLCASSPGTAGEQYFGPGTRLTVT.

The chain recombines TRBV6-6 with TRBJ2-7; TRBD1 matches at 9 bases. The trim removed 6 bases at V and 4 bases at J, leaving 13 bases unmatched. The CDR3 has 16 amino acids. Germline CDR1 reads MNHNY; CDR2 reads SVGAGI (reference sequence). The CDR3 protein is CASSYGQGLLVYEQYF. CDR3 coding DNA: TGTGCCAGCAGCTACGGACAGGGGCTGCTCGTTTACGAGCAGTACTTC.